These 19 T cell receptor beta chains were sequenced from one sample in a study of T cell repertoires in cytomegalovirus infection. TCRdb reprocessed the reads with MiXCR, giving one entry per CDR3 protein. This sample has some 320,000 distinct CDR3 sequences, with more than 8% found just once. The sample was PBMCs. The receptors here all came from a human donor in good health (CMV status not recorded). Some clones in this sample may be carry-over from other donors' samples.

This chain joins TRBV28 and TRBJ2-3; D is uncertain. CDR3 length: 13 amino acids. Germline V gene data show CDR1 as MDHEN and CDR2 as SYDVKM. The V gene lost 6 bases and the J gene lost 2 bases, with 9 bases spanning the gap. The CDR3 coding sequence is TGTGCCAGCAGCCACACCCTCACAGATACGCAGTATTTT. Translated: CASSHTLTDTQYF.

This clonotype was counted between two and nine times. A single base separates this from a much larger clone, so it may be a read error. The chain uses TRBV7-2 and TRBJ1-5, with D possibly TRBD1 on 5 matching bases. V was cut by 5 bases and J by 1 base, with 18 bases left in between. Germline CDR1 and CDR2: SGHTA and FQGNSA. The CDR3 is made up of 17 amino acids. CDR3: CASSLLMGLESNQPQHF. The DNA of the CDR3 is TGTGCCAGCAGCCTACTCATGGGGCTTGAGAGCAATCAGCCCCAGCATTTT.

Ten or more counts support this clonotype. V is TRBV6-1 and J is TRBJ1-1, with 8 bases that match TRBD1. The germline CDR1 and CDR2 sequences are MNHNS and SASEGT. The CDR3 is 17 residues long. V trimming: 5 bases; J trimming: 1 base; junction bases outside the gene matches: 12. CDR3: CASSPKTGAATNTEAFF. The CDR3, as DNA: TGTGCCAGCAGTCCAAAGACAGGGGCGGCGACGAACACTGAAGCTTTCTTT.

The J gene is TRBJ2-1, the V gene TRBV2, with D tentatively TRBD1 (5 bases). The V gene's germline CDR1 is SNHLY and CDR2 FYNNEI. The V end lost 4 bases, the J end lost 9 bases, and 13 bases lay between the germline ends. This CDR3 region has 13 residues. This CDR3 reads CASSGFGALEQFF. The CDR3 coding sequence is TGTGCCAGCAGTGGCTTTGGGGCCCTTGAGCAGTTCTTC.

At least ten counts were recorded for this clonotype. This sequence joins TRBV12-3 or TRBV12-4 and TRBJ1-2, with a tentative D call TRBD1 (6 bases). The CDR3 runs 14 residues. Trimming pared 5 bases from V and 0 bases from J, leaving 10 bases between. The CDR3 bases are TGTGCCAGCAGTATTTACAGGGCTAACTATGGCTACACCTTC. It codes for CASSIYRANYGYTF.

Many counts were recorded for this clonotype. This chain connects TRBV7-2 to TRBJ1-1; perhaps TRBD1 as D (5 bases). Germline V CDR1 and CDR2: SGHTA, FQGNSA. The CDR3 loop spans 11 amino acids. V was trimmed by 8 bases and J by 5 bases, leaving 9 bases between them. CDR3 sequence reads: CASGPGTEAFF. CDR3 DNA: TGTGCCAGCGGTCCAGGGACTGAAGCTTTCTTT.

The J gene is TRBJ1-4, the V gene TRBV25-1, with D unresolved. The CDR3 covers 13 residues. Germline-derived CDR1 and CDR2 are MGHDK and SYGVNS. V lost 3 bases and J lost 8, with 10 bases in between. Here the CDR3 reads CASSEPAVEKLFF. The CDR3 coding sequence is TGTGCCAGCAGTGAGCCCGCTGTGGAAAAACTGTTTTTT. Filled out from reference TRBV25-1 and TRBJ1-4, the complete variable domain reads EADIYQTPRYLVIGTGKKITLECSQTMGHDKMYWYQQDPGMELHLIHYSYGVNSTEKGDLSSESTVSRIRTEHFPLTLESARPSHTSQYLCASSEPAVEKLFFGSGTQLSVL.

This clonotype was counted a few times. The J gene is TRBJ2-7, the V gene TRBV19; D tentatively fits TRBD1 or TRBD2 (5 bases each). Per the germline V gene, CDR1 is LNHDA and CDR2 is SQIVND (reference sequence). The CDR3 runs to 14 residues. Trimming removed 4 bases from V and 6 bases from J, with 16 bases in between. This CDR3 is CASSSLRGAGEQYF. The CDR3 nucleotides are TGTGCCAGTAGTAGCCTCCGAGGGGCGGGCGAGCAGTACTTC. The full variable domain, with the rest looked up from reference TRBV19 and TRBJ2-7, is DGGITQSPKYLFRKEGQNVTLSCEQNLNHDAMYWYRQDPGQGLRLIYYSQIVNDFQKGDIAEGYSVSREKKESFPLTVTSAQKNPTAFYLCASSSLRGAGEQYFGPGTRLTVT.

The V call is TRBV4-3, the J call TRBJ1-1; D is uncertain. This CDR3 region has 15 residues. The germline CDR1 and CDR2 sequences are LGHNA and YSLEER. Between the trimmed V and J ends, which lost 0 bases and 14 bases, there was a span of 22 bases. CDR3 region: CASSQDGREGSEAFF. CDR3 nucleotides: TGCGCCAGCAGCCAAGACGGTCGGGAGGGCTCTGAGGCCTTCTTT.

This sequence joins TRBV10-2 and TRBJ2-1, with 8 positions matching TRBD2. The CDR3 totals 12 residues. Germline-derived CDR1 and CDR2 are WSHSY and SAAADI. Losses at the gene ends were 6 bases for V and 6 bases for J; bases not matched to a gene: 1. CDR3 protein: CASSGTSNEQFF. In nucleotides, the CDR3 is TGCGCCAGCAGCGGGACTAGCAATGAGCAGTTCTTC.

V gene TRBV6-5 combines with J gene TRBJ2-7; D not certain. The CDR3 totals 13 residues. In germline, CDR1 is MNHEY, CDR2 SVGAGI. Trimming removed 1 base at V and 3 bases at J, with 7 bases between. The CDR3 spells CASSYYPIYEQYF. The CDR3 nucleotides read TGTGCCAGCAGTTACTATCCCATCTACGAGCAGTACTTC.

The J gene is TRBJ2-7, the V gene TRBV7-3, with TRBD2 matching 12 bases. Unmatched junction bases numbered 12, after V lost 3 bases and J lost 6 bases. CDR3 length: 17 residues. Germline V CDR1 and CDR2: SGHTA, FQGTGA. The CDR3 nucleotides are TGTGCCAGCAGCTTGGCCGGACTAGCGGGGAGTCAAGGCGAGCAGTACTTC. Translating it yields CASSLAGLAGSQGEQYF.

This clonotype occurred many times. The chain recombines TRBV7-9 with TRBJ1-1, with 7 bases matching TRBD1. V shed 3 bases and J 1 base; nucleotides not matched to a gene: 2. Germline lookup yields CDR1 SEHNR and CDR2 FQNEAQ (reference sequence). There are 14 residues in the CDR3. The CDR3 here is CASSFTGENTEAFF. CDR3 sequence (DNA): TGTGCCAGCAGCTTCACAGGGGAGAACACTGAAGCTTTCTTT.

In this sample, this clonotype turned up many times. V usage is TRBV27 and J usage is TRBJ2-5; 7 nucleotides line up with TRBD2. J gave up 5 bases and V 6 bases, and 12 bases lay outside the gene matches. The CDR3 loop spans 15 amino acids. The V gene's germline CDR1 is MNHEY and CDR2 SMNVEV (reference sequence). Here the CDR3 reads CASSPLYGGGETQYF. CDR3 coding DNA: TGTGCCAGCAGCCCACTTTACGGGGGAGGGGAGACCCAGTACTTC.

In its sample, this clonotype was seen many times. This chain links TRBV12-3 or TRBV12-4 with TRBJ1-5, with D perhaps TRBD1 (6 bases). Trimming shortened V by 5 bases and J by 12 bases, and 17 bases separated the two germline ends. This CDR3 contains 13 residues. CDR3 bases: TGTGCCAGCAGTGCCCAGCTAAGGGGGGTCCAGCATTTT. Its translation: CASSAQLRGVQHF.

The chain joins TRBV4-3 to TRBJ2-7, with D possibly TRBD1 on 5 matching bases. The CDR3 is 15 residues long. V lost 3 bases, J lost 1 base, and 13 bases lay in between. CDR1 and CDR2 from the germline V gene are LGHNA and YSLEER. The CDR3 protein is CASSQNIRGSYEQYF. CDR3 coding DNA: TGCGCCAGCAGCCAGAATATTAGGGGTTCCTACGAGCAGTACTTC.

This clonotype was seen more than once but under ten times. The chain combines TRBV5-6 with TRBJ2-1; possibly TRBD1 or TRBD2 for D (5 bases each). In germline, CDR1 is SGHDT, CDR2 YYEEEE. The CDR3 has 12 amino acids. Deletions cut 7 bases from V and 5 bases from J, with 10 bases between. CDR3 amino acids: CASYGDHNEQFF. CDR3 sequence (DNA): TGTGCCAGCTACGGGGACCACAATGAGCAGTTCTTC.

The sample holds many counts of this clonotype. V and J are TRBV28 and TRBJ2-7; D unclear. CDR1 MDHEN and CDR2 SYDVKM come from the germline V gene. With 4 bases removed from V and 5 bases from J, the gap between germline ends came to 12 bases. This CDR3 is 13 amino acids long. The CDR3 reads CASSSVRVDEQYF. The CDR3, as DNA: TGTGCCAGCAGTTCCGTAAGGGTGGACGAGCAGTACTTC.

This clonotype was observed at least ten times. The CDR3 region is CASSSLGLVSHEQYF. The CDR3 region has the DNA TGTGCCAGCAGCTCCCTCGGTTTAGTTTCCCACGAGCAGTACTTC. The V gene is TRBV7-9, the J gene TRBJ2-7, with D unresolved. Trimming shortened V by 4 bases and J by 5 bases, and 18 bases separated the two germline ends. The CDR3 runs to 15 residues. Germline loops: CDR1 SEHNR, CDR2 FQNEAQ (reference sequence). The variable domain in full, with the rest retrieved from reference TRBV7-9 and TRBJ2-7, is DTGVSQNPRHKITKRGQNVTFRCDPISEHNRLYWYRQTLGQGPEFLTYFQNEAQLEKSRLLSDRFSAERPKGSFSTLEIQRTEQGDSAMYLCASSSLGLVSHEQYFGPGTRLTVT.